One sample yielded the 18 T cell receptor beta chains listed below, sequenced in a study of spatial heterogeneity in lung cancer. The time point: sample taken at primary tumor resection. The authors sequenced whole RNA from tumor, nontumor lung or frozen PBMC without sorting. One entry per CDR3 protein, called by TCRdb with MiXCR from the 5' RACE reads. The data show about 21,000 distinct CDR3 sequences, around 5% seen once. The material sequenced was PBMCs, taken at surgery. The receptors derive from a male donor with early-stage non-small cell lung cancer.

Relative to its sample, this clonotype is medium-sized. The chain links TRBV27 to TRBJ2-7; 8 bases are shared with TRBD1. Trimming removed 3 bases from V and 2 bases from J; junction bases left unmatched: 0. Germline CDR1 and CDR2: MNHEY and SMNVEV (reference sequence). The CDR3 length is 13 residues. The CDR3 reads CASSLTGAYEQYF. Written as DNA, the CDR3 is TGTGCCAGCAGTTTGACAGGGGCCTACGAGCAGTACTTC.

This clonotype was detected ten times or more. The rearrangement links TRBV6-5 to TRBJ1-1; D gene ambiguous. V was shortened by 6 bases and J by 5 bases, with 13 bases between the two germline ends. The CDR3 runs to 13 residues. Germline V gene lookup returns CDR1 MNHEY and CDR2 SVGAGI. The CDR3 here is CASRDSKETEAFF. The CDR3 region has the DNA TGTGCCAGCAGAGATTCGAAGGAGACTGAAGCTTTCTTT.

This clonotype was observed at least ten times. This chain links TRBV19 with TRBJ1-2; D is ambiguous. The length of the CDR3 is 15 residues. V dropped 5 bases and J dropped 6 bases, with 19 bases sitting between them. In germline, CDR1 is LNHDA, CDR2 SQIVND (reference sequence). The chain's CDR3 is CASSPDGGFFDGYTF. CDR3 coding DNA: TGTGCCAGTAGTCCCGACGGAGGGTTTTTCGATGGCTACACCTTC.

This clonotype has at least ten counts. The chain is built from TRBV20-1 and TRBJ2-1; 10 positions match TRBD2. After removal of 0 bases from V and 8 bases from J, the junction contained 4 bases not matched to a gene. Germline V CDR1 and CDR2: DFQATT, SNEGSKA (reference sequence). The CDR3 loop spans 14 amino acids. CDR3 sequence reads: CSAREAGGPDEQFF. CDR3 bases: TGCAGTGCTAGAGAAGCGGGAGGGCCGGATGAGCAGTTCTTC.

The chain has TRBV9 and TRBJ2-1, with unresolved D. This CDR3 contains 17 residues. Germline V lookup: CDR1 SGDLS, CDR2 YYNGEE. Trimming stripped 0 bases from V and 0 bases from J, with 13 bases between. The CDR3 sequence: CASSVEVYPSSYNEQFF. In DNA form, the CDR3 reads TGTGCCAGCAGCGTAGAAGTTTACCCGAGCTCCTACAATGAGCAGTTCTTC.

The chain joins TRBV6-1 to TRBJ2-3, with TRBD2 matching 12 bases. CDR1 is MNHNS, CDR2 SASEGT, per germline. The CDR3 is made up of 15 amino acids. The V gene end was trimmed by 7 bases and the J gene end by 4 bases; junction bases not matched to a gene: 6. CDR3 residues: CASNPTSGGADTQYF. Here the CDR3 DNA reads TGTGCCAGCAATCCGACTAGCGGGGGAGCAGATACGCAGTATTTT.

The sample holds many counts of this clonotype. The chain carries TRBV4-3 and TRBJ1-2, with TRBD1 identical over 7 bases. This CDR3 region has 14 residues. Germline V lookup: CDR1 LGHNA, CDR2 YSLEER. Germline trimming cut 4 bases from V and 5 bases from J; bases unmatched to any gene: 7. The CDR3 here is CASSPDRTGYGYTF. The CDR3, as DNA: TGCGCCAGCAGCCCAGACCGGACAGGTTATGGCTACACCTTC.

This clonotype was seen a handful of times. The gene calls are TRBV18 and TRBJ2-1; D may be TRBD1 (5 bases). The CDR3 has 16 residues. Trimming removed 1 base from V and 5 bases from J, with 15 bases in between. Germline V gives CDR1 KGHSH, CDR2 LQKENI. This CDR3 reads CASSPRGGQGNNEQFF. CDR3 nucleotide sequence: TGTGCCAGCTCACCACGGGGTGGGCAGGGCAACAATGAGCAGTTCTTC.

The CDR3 bases are TGTGCCAGCAGCTTAGTCGCAGGGCCAGGAAACACCATATATTTT. As protein: CASSLVAGPGNTIYF. J is TRBJ1-3 and V is TRBV7-2; the D gene is possibly TRBD1 (5 bases). Germline CDR1 SGHTA, CDR2 FQGNSA. V dropped 1 base and J dropped 4 bases, with 11 bases sitting between them. The CDR3 is 15 residues long.

This clonotype was picked up many times. This CDR3 reads CASGTEVKLFF. CDR3 nucleotides: TGTGCCAGCGGGACAGAGGTAAAACTGTTTTTT. The chain carries TRBV6-5 and TRBJ1-4, with 7 bases matching TRBD1. The J segment lost 10 bases and the V segment lost 8 bases, leaving 4 bases of the junction unmatched. The CDR3 is made up of 11 amino acids. The V gene's germline CDR1 is MNHEY and CDR2 SVGAGI.

This clonotype was seen ten or more times. The rearrangement links TRBV7-9 to TRBJ2-7, with D tentatively TRBD1 (5 bases). Germline V gives CDR1 SEHNR, CDR2 FQNEAQ (reference sequence). V lost 1 base and J 5 bases, leaving 9 bases between the germline ends. This CDR3 region has 13 residues. The DNA of the CDR3 is TGTGCCAGCAGCTTAGTTCAGGGCCACGAGCAGTACTTC. It is translated as CASSLVQGHEQYF.

In its sample, this clonotype was seen many times. This chain links TRBV20-1 with TRBJ2-1; a weak D match, TRBD2 (5 bases). The V end was cut by 3 bases, the J end by 4 bases, with 7 bases between. CDR1 and CDR2 from the germline V gene are DFQATT and SNEGSKA (reference sequence). This CDR3 spans 12 amino acids. Here the CDR3 reads CSARDLYNEQFF. For the CDR3, the DNA is TGCAGTGCTAGGGACTTGTACAATGAGCAGTTCTTC.

This clonotype was picked up many times. V and J are TRBV7-2 and TRBJ1-3; perhaps TRBD1 as D (5 bases). The ends were cut back, 5 bases at V and 8 bases at J, with 16 bases in the middle. CDR1 SGHTA and CDR2 FQGNSA come from the germline V gene. CDR3 size: 14 residues. The CDR3 region has the DNA TGTGCCAGCAGCGGCGACAGTTTTGCGGACACCATATATTTT. It translates to CASSGDSFADTIYF.

This clonotype was counted only a few times. The V call is TRBV7-2, the J call TRBJ1-4; no clear D gene. Trimming removed 0 bases at V and 3 bases at J, with 11 bases between. The CDR3 is 16 residues long. CDR1 is SGHTA, CDR2 FQGNSA, per germline. The CDR3 is CASSLAGSRSNEKLFF. The CDR3 DNA sequence: TGTGCCAGCAGCTTAGCGGGCAGTCGTTCTAATGAAAAACTGTTTTTT.

In this sample, this clonotype turned up many times. The CDR3: CARSSGGRETQYF. CDR3 sequence (DNA): TGTGCCAGATCTAGCGGGGGGAGAGAGACCCAGTACTTC. The V and J genes are TRBV6-1 and TRBJ2-5, with TRBD2 identical over 11 bases. From germline, CDR1 is MNHNS and CDR2 SASEGT. The CDR3 has 13 residues. V shed 9 bases and J 4 bases; nucleotides not matched to a gene: 4.

This clonotype was seen repeatedly, ten times or more. This chain joins TRBV28 and TRBJ2-3; 8 bases agree with TRBD1. The germline V gene encodes CDR1 MDHEN and CDR2 SYDVKM. V lost 5 bases to trimming and J lost 5 bases; unmatched junction nucleotides: 15. This CDR3 is built from 17 residues. The CDR3 sequence is CASSRIQTGVRGDTQYF. Written as DNA, the CDR3 is TGTGCCAGCAGTCGAATTCAGACAGGGGTTCGGGGAGATACGCAGTATTTT. The full variable domain, in which reference TRBV28 and TRBJ2-3 provide the parts outside the CDR3, is DVKVTQSSRYLVKRTGEKVFLECVQDMDHENMFWYRQDPGLGLRLIYFSYDVKMKEKGDIPEGYSVSREKKERFSLILESASTNQTSMYLCASSRIQTGVRGDTQYFGPGTRLTVL.

This clonotype appeared many times. CDR3 nucleotides: TGCAGTGCCTATCCGGGACTAGCGGGAGGATCAGATACGCAGTATTTT. Translating it yields CSAYPGLAGGSDTQYF. The chain combines TRBV20-1 with TRBJ2-3, with 15 bases lining up with TRBD2. CDR3 length equals 16 residues. V trimming: 6 bases; J trimming: 4 bases; junction bases outside the gene matches: 8. From germline, CDR1 is DFQATT and CDR2 SNEGSKA (reference sequence).

This clonotype was counted at least ten times. This chain connects TRBV7-9 to TRBJ2-7; maybe TRBD2 (6 bases). Germline-derived CDR1 and CDR2 are SEHNR and FQNEAQ (reference sequence). V was clipped by 3 bases and J by 5 bases, with 17 bases between them. The CDR3 extends over 15 amino acids. The CDR3 nucleotides are TGTGCCAGCAGCTTTAGCGGACAAGGGGAGGACGAGCAGTACTTC. Translating gives CASSFSGQGEDEQYF.